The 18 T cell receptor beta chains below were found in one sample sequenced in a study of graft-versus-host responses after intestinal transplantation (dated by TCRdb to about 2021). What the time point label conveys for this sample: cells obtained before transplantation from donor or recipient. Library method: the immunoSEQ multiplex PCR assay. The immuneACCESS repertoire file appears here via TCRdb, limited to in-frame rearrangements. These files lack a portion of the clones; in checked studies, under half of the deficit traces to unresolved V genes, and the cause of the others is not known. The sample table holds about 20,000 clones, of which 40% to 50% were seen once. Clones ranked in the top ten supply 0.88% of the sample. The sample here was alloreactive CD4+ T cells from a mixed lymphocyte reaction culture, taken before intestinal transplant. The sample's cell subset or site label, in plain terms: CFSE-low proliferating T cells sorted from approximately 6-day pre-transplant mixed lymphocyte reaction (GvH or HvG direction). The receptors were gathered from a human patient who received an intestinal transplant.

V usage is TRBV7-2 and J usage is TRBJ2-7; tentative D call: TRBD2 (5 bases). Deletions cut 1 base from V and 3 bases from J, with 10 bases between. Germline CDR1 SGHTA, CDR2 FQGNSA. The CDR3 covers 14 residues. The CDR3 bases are TGTGCCAGCAGCTTAGGATTGGGGAGCTACGAGCAGTACTTC. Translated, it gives CASSLGLGSYEQYF.

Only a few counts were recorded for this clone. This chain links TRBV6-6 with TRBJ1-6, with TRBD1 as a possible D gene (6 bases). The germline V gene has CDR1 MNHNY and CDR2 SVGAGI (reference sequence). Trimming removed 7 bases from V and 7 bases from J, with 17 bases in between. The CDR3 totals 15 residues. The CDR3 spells CASTPFGGLNSPLHF. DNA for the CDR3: TGTGCCAGCACCCCGTTCGGGGGGCTGAATTCACCCCTCCACTTT.

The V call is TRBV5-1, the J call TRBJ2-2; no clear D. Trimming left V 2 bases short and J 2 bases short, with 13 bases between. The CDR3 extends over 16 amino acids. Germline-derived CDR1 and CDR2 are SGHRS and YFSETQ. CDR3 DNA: TGCGCCAGCAGCTTTTGGCCAGACTTAAACACCGGGGAGCTGTTTTTT. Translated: CASSFWPDLNTGELFF. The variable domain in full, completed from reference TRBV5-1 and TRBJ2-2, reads KAGVTQTPRYLIKTRGQQVTLSCSPISGHRSVSWYQQTPGQGLQFLFEYFSETQRNKGNFPGRFSGRQFSNSRSEMNVSTLELGDSALYLCASSFWPDLNTGELFFGEGSRLTVL.

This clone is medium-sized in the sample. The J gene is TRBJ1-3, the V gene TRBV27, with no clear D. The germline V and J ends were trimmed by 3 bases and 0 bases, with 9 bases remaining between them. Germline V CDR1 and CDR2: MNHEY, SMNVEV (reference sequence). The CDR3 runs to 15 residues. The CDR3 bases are TGTGCCAGCAGTTTGAACGGAGACTCTGGAAACACCATATATTTT. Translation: CASSLNGDSGNTIYF.

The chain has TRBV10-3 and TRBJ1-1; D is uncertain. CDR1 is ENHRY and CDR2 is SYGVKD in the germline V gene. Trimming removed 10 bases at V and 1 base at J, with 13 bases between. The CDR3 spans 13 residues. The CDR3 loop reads CATYHGANTEAFF. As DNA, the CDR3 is TGTGCCACCTACCACGGAGCGAACACTGAAGCTTTCTTT.

CDR3 in amino acids: CASSAGGGKSGVNEQFF. The CDR3 DNA follows: TGTGCCAGCAGCGCAGGAGGGGGAAAGAGCGGGGTCAATGAGCAGTTCTTC. The V call is TRBV9, the J call TRBJ2-1, with D possibly being TRBD2 (7 bases). Per the germline V gene, CDR1 is SGDLS and CDR2 is YYNGEE. With 3 bases removed from V and 6 bases from J, the gap between germline ends came to 22 bases. The CDR3 contains 17 residues.

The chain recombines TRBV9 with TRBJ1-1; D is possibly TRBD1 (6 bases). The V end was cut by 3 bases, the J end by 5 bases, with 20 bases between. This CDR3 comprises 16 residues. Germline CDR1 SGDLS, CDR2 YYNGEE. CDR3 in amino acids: CASSGPTGGRGTEAFF. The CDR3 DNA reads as TGTGCCAGCAGCGGGCCGACGGGGGGGCGCGGGACTGAAGCTTTCTTT. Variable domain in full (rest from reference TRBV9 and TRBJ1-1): DSGVTQTPKHLITATGQRVTLRCSPRSGDLSVYWYQQSLDQGLQFLIQYYNGEERAKGNILERFSAQQFPDLHSELNLSSLELGDSALYFCASSGPTGGRGTEAFFGQGTRLTVV.

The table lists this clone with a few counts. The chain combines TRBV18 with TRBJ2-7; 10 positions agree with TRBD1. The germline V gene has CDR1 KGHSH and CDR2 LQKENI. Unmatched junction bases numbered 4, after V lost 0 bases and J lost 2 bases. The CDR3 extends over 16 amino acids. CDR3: CASSPPGGTGAYEQYF. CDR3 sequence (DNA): TGTGCCAGCTCACCACCCGGTGGGACAGGGGCCTACGAGCAGTACTTC. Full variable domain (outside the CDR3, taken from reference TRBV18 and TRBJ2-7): NAGVMQNPRHLVRRRGQEARLRCSPMKGHSHVYWYRQLPEEGLKFMVYLQKENIIDESGMPKERFSAEFPKEGPSILRIQQVVRGDSAAYFCASSPPGGTGAYEQYFGPGTRLTVT.

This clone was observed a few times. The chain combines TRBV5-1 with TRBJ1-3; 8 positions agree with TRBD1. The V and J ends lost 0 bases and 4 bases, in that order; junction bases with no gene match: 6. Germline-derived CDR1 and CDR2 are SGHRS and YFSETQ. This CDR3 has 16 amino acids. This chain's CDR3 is CASSLAPTGVGNTIYF. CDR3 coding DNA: TGCGCCAGCAGCTTGGCCCCGACAGGGGTCGGAAACACCATATATTTT.

The CDR3 sequence: CASRISGLADTQYF. CDR3 in DNA: TGTGCCAGCAGGATTTCGGGGTTGGCAGATACGCAGTATTTT. The rearrangement joins TRBV6-1 to TRBJ2-3; tentatively, D is TRBD2 (5 bases). V was trimmed by 6 bases and J by 4 bases, leaving 14 bases between them. From germline, CDR1 is MNHNS and CDR2 SASEGT. The CDR3 loop spans 14 amino acids.

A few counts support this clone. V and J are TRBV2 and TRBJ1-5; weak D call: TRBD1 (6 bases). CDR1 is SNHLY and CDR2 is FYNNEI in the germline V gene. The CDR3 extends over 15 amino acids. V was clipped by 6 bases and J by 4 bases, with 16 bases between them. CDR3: CASRAQGLGNQPQHF. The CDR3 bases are TGTGCCAGCAGGGCACAGGGCTTGGGGAATCAGCCCCAGCATTTT.

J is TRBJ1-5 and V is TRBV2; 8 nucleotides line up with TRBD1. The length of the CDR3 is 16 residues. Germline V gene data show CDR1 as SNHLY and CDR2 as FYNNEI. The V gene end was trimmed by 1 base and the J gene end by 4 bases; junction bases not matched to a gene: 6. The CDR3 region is CASSEVGTGTNQPQHF. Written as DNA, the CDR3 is TGTGCCAGCAGTGAAGTAGGGACAGGAACAAATCAGCCCCAGCATTTT.

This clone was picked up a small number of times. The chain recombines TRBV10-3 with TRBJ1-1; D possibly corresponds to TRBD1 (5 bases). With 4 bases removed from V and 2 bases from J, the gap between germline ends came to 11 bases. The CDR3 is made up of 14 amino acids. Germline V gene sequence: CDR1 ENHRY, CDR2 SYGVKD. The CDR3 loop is CAISVWGGNTEAFF. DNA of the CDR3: TGTGCCATCAGTGTATGGGGCGGAAACACTGAAGCTTTCTTT.

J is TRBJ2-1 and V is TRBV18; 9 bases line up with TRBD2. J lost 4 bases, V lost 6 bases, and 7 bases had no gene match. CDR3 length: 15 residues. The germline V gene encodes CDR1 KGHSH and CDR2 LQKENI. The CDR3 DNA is TGTGCCAGCTCGCCAGCGGGGGGCTTGTACAATGAGCAGTTCTTC. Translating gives CASSPAGGLYNEQFF.

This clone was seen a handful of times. The CDR3 region is CASSLGASRDQETQYF. In DNA form, the CDR3 reads TGTGCCAGCAGCTTAGGGGCCAGCAGAGACCAAGAGACCCAGTACTTC. The chain employs TRBV11-3 and TRBJ2-5; D not certain. The germline V and J ends were trimmed by 1 base and 0 bases, with 12 bases remaining between them. Germline V gene data show CDR1 as SGHNT and CDR2 as YENEEA. This CDR3 spans 16 amino acids.

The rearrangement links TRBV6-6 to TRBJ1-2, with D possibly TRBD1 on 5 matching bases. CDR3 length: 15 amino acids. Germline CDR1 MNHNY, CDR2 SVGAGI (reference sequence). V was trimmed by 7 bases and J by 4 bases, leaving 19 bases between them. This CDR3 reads CASIKDKVGLYGYTF. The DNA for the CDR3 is TGTGCCAGCATAAAGGACAAAGTGGGGCTCTATGGCTACACCTTC.

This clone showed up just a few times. The CDR3 sequence is CAISEKREGTIYF. As DNA, the CDR3 is TGTGCCATCAGTGAGAAGAGGGAAGGGACCATATATTTT. The V gene is TRBV10-3, the J gene TRBJ1-3; unclear D gene. The CDR3 loop spans 13 amino acids. Trimming took 2 bases from V and 10 from J, leaving 12 bases between them. The germline V gene encodes CDR1 ENHRY and CDR2 SYGVKD.

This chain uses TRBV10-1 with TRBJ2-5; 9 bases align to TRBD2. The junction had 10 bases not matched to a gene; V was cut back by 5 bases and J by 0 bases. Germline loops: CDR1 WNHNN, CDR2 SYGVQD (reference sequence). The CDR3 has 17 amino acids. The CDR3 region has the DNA TGCGCCAGCAGTACCCTGGGACTAGCCCCGTACCAAGAGACCCAGTACTTC. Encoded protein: CASSTLGLAPYQETQYF.